This TCR beta chain was documented in a study of blood T cells in healthy people across ages. The CDR3 consists of 14 residues. Germline CDR1 reads SGHTA; CDR2 reads FQGNSA. Trimming pared 6 bases from V and 3 bases from J, leaving 15 bases between. A second PCR, run for about 7 to 11 cycles, used a sample-barcoded 5' primer plus a J-beta primer mix. TCRdb passed the 5' RACE reads through MiXCR, listing each CDR3 protein once. The sample has around 900,000 distinct CDR3 sequences, just over 50% seen once. Concerning this clonotype: Its antigen remains unknown.

Study conclusions and caveats: Versus aged donors, long-lived donors had higher diversity and more naive CD4+ cells.

This receptor was taken from a woman between 55 and 75 years old in good health. The specimen was blood. The rearrangement uses TRBV7-2 and TRBJ2-7; weak D call: TRBD1 (5 bases). In DNA form, the CDR3 reads TGTGCCAGCAGAAGACAGCCCTTAGGCTACGAGCAGTACTTC. Amino acid sequence: CASRRQPLGYEQYF.